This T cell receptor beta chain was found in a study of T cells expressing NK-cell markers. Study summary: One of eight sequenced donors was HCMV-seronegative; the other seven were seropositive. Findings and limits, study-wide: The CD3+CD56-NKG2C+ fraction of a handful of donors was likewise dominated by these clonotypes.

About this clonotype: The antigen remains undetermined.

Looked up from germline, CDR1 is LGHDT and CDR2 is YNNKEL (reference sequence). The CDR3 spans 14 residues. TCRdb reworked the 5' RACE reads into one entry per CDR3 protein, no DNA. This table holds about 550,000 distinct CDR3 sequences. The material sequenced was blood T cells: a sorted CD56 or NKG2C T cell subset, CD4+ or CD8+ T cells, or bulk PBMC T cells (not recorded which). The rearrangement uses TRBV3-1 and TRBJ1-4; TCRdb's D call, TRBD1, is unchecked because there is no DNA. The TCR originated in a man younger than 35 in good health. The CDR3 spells CASSHGPTDEKLFF.